This entry describes one T cell receptor beta chain. Its antigen is unidentified. This record belongs to a study of cytomegalovirus exposure and HLA in healthy donors. Points from the study as a whole: Reportedly, cytomegalovirus status was diagnosed with high sensitivity and specificity. The majority of TCR sequences were rare, yet some public TCRs appeared in many donors. Altogether, some 170 TCR beta chains were recorded as cytomegalovirus-associated.

Data came from immunoSEQ multiplex PCR; TCRdb stores just in-frame clones and leaves some out. This table holds about 240,000 clones, 80% to 90% found once. CDR3 length: 15 amino acids. The V segment lost 4 bases and the J segment 0 bases; nucleotides outside the gene matches: 3. CDR1 is SGHRS and CDR2 is YFSETQ in the germline V gene. This sequence was found in a man aged 18 to 30 in good health and CMV-seronegative. This chain joins TRBV5-1 and TRBJ1-5; TRBD1 aligns across 8 bases. The specimen sequenced was PBMCs. DNA for the CDR3: TGCGCCAGCAGCCCTGGACAGGGTAGCAATCAGCCCCAGCATTTT. Translation: CASSPGQGSNQPQHF. The full variable domain, with the rest looked up from reference TRBV5-1 and TRBJ1-5, is KAGVTQTPRYLIKTRGQQVTLSCSPISGHRSVSWYQQTPGQGLQFLFEYFSETQRNKGNFPGRFSGRQFSNSRSEMNVSTLELGDSALYLCASSPGQGSNQPQHFGDGTRLSIL.